The 32 T cell receptor beta chains reported below all come from one sample, sequenced in a study of CD8 T cells in Susac syndrome. Random hexamers were used to reverse transcribe an amount of roughly 0.45 to 1 ug RNA. TCRdb passed the immunoSEQ multiplex PCR reads through MiXCR, listing each CDR3 protein once. The table has roughly 150,000 distinct CDR3 sequences, roughly 94% seen once; the top ten hold more than 0.2%. Sequencing was performed on CD8+ T cells from PBMCs. The receptor source for this set is a human donor with multiple sclerosis.

This clonotype came up once. The chain couples TRBV4-1 to TRBJ1-4, with D possibly being TRBD1 (5 bases). The CDR3 length is 15 residues. Germline V gene lookup returns CDR1 MGHRA and CDR2 YSYEKL. Trimming pared 1 base from V and 7 bases from J, leaving 13 bases between. The CDR3 DNA sequence: TGCGCCAGCAGCCAAGTTTCGGGGCGCGCTGAAAAACTGTTTTTT. Amino acid sequence: CASSQVSGRAEKLFF.

The chain has TRBV29-1 and TRBJ2-7; D unresolved. The V end was cut by 6 bases, the J end by 2 bases, with 20 bases between. This CDR3 spans 15 amino acids. The germline V gene encodes CDR1 SQVTM and CDR2 ANQGSEA. This chain's CDR3 is CSVTRLGGVTYEQYF. DNA for the CDR3: TGCAGCGTCACCCGTTTGGGCGGCGTAACCTACGAGCAGTACTTC.

The chain has TRBV9 and TRBJ2-1; D is ambiguous. The CDR3 is 16 amino acids. V lost 1 base and J 3 bases, leaving 14 bases between the germline ends. Germline CDR1 is SGDLS and CDR2 is YYNGEE. The CDR3, as DNA: TGTGCCAGCAGCGTAAGTGTAGCATGGCGCTACAATGAGCAGTTCTTC. It translates to CASSVSVAWRYNEQFF.

The chain recombines TRBV27 with TRBJ2-7; D is perhaps TRBD1 (6 bases). From germline, CDR1 is MNHEY and CDR2 SMNVEV (reference sequence). The germline V and J ends were trimmed by 2 bases and 5 bases, with 16 bases remaining between them. This CDR3 comprises 15 residues. This CDR3 is CASSLAQGSLHEQYF. The CDR3 region has the DNA TGTGCCAGCAGTTTAGCGCAGGGGTCGCTACACGAGCAGTACTTC.

This chain uses TRBV4-1 with TRBJ1-6, with a tentative D call TRBD1 (5 bases). Germline CDR1 is MGHRA and CDR2 is YSYEKL. V was clipped by 1 base and J by 8 bases, with 15 bases between them. CDR3 size: 16 residues. The CDR3 nucleotides are TGCGCCAGCAGCCAAGTTGGAGGGGCTCAGGATTCACCCCTCCACTTT. It codes for CASSQVGGAQDSPLHF.

The V gene is TRBV28, the J gene TRBJ1-4, with 10 bases that match TRBD1. This CDR3 comprises 17 residues. The germline CDR1 and CDR2 sequences are MDHEN and SYDVKM. Unmatched junction bases numbered 8, after V lost 5 bases and J lost 2 bases. The CDR3 spells CASSRDRGRGTNEKLFF. The CDR3 nucleotides read TGTGCCAGCAGTCGTGACAGGGGGCGCGGGACTAATGAAAAACTGTTTTTT.

V and J are TRBV6-1 and TRBJ2-7; 8 nucleotides line up with TRBD1. The CDR3 spans 16 residues. Germline-derived CDR1 and CDR2 are MNHNS and SASEGT. J was trimmed by 3 bases and V by 6 bases; bases with no gene match: 13. The CDR3 bases are TGTGCCAGCAGCCCAACGACAGGGGAGTTAAGCTACGAGCAGTACTTC. Translating gives CASSPTTGELSYEQYF.

The rearrangement links TRBV29-1 to TRBJ2-6; D not certain. The CDR3 is made up of 15 amino acids. Looked up from germline, CDR1 is SQVTM and CDR2 is ANQGSEA. Trimming shortened V by 0 bases and J by 4 bases, and 10 bases separated the two germline ends. The CDR3 bases are TGCAGCGTTGAAGATCCCCGTCCGGGGGCCAACGTCCTGACTTTC. This encodes CSVEDPRPGANVLTF. Full variable domain (rest looked up from reference TRBV29-1 and TRBJ2-6): SAVISQKPSRDICQRGTSLTIQCQVDSQVTMMFWYRQQPGQSLTLIATANQGSEATYESGFVIDKFPISRPNLTFSTLTVSNMSPEDSSIYLCSVEDPRPGANVLTFGAGSRLTVL.

The chain has TRBV6-5 and TRBJ2-3; weak D call: TRBD1 (7 bases). There are 14 residues in the CDR3. The V end lost 4 bases, the J end lost 4 bases, and 12 bases lay between the germline ends. The germline V gene encodes CDR1 MNHEY and CDR2 SVGAGI. The CDR3 DNA is TGTGCCAGCAGTTCTACAGGGGAGGCAGATACGCAGTATTTT. It codes for CASSSTGEADTQYF.

The rearrangement links TRBV6-1 to TRBJ2-7; no firm D call. Germline loops: CDR1 MNHNS, CDR2 SASEGT. Trimming removed 0 bases from V and 5 bases from J, with 14 bases in between. The CDR3 runs to 15 residues. For the CDR3, the DNA is TGTGCCAGCAGTGAAGCGCTTCGGGCCCTACACGAGCAGTACTTC. Translating gives CASSEALRALHEQYF.

The chain uses TRBV20-1 and TRBJ2-5; no firm D call. Germline-derived CDR1 and CDR2 are DFQATT and SNEGSKA (reference sequence). The CDR3 is 15 residues long. V was shortened by 0 bases and J by 5 bases, with 16 bases between the two germline ends. CDR3 bases: TGCAGTGCTAGAGATATCGGCAGCGTGCGGGAGACCCAGTACTTC. Translating it yields CSARDIGSVRETQYF.

The sample holds a few counts of this clonotype. The CDR3 nucleotides are TGTGCCAGCAGTTTCGACAGGGGCGCCTACGAGCAGTACTTC. This codes for CASSFDRGAYEQYF. The rearrangement joins TRBV6-2 or TRBV6-3 to TRBJ2-7; 8 nucleotides match TRBD1. Germline lookup yields CDR1 MNHEY and CDR2 SVGEGT. CDR3 size: 14 residues. V shed 4 bases, J shed 2 bases, and the junction held 4 bases outside the gene matches.

The chain joins TRBV12-5 to TRBJ1-5, with D maybe TRBD1 (5 bases). Germline values: CDR1 LGHNT, CDR2 FRNRAP. The V end lost 1 base, the J end lost 7 bases, and 8 bases lay between the germline ends. This CDR3 spans 13 amino acids. In DNA form, the CDR3 reads TGTGCTAGTGGTTTGGACAGGTGGCAGCCCCAGCATTTT. Its translation is CASGLDRWQPQHF.

The genes are TRBV29-1 and TRBJ1-2; D ambiguous. CDR1 and CDR2 (germline): SQVTM, ANQGSEA. V was cut by 3 bases and J by 2 bases, with 7 bases left in between. The CDR3 sequence is 12 residues long. DNA for the CDR3: TGCAGCGTTGAGAGTCTGAACTATGGCTACACCTTC. Protein sequence: CSVESLNYGYTF.

The rearrangement links TRBV27 to TRBJ2-2; possible D gene TRBD2, 5 bases. V was trimmed by 6 bases and J by 1 base, leaving 12 bases between them. The germline V gene has CDR1 MNHEY and CDR2 SMNVEV (reference sequence). CDR3 length: 15 amino acids. CDR3 protein: CASSPSGLNTGELFF. CDR3 DNA: TGTGCCAGCAGCCCTTCCGGACTGAACACCGGGGAGCTGTTTTTT.

The chain couples TRBV27 to TRBJ1-5; 8 bases map to TRBD1. The trim removed 5 bases at V and 4 bases at J, leaving 4 bases unmatched. Germline CDR1 reads MNHEY; CDR2 reads SMNVEV (reference sequence). CDR3 length equals 14 residues. The CDR3 DNA reads as TGTGCCAGCAGTACTCGACAGGGGAATCAGCCCCAGCATTTT. Its translation: CASSTRQGNQPQHF.

The V and J genes are TRBV12-5 and TRBJ1-5, with 9 bases aligning to TRBD1. Germline assignment: CDR1 LGHNT and CDR2 FRNRAP. With 11 bases clipped from V and 2 bases from J, the junction kept 10 bases outside the gene matches. The CDR3 spans 15 residues. The CDR3 coding sequence is TGTGCTGGACGGGACAGGGTTTGTGGCAATCAGCCCCAGCATTTT. The encoded protein is CAGRDRVCGNQPQHF.

This chain joins TRBV29-1 and TRBJ2-4; TRBD1 agrees at 8 bases. The CDR3 contains 15 residues. Losses at the gene ends were 0 bases for V and 1 base for J; bases not matched to a gene: 2. Germline V CDR1 and CDR2: SQVTM, ANQGSEA. The CDR3 region has the DNA TGCAGCGTTGAAGACCGGGACAGGGCCAAAAACATTCAGTACTTC. Protein sequence: CSVEDRDRAKNIQYF.

J is TRBJ2-7 and V is TRBV27; 8 bases match TRBD2. Trimming removed 5 bases from V and 4 bases from J; junction bases left unmatched: 10. Germline loops: CDR1 MNHEY, CDR2 SMNVEV (reference sequence). The CDR3 has 15 amino acids. The CDR3 sequence: CASSGPGTSGYEQYF. The DNA of the CDR3 is TGTGCCAGCAGTGGACCGGGGACTAGTGGTTACGAGCAGTACTTC.

The chain is built from TRBV6-1 and TRBJ2-7, with TRBD1 matching 9 bases. The length of the CDR3 is 16 residues. Germline lookup yields CDR1 MNHNS and CDR2 SASEGT. V shed 5 bases, J shed 7 bases, and the junction held 15 bases outside the gene matches. CDR3 protein: CASSSPDRGLLREQYF. CDR3 nucleotides: TGTGCCAGCAGTAGCCCGGACAGGGGACTTCTCAGGGAGCAGTACTTC.

This clonotype was seen once. The junction does not match germline at one end; this may be a read error. The rearrangement uses TRBV28 and TRBJ2-7; possibly TRBD2 for D (5 bases). CDR1 is MDHEN and CDR2 is SYDVKM in the germline V gene. The CDR3 length is 13 residues. CDR3 sequence: CASTLGLTYEQHF. CDR3 coding DNA: TGTGCCAGCACCCTCGGACTGACCTACGAGCAGCACTTC.

This clonotype was recorded once. The chain carries TRBV9 and TRBJ2-5; D gene uncertain. Looked up from germline, CDR1 is SGDLS and CDR2 is YYNGEE. V lost 7 bases to trimming and J lost 9 bases, with 7 bases between them. This CDR3 has 9 residues. The CDR3 DNA reads TGTGCCAGCGGCGAGCCCCAGTACTTC. It encodes CASGEPQYF.

The rearrangement uses TRBV13 and TRBJ2-3, with D hard to call. V lost 6 bases and J 2 bases, leaving 9 bases between the germline ends. CDR1 is PRHDT, CDR2 FYEKMQ, per germline (reference sequence). This CDR3 contains 13 residues. The CDR3 sequence is CASSRLLTDTQYF. The DNA for the CDR3 is TGTGCCAGCAGTCGACTTCTCACAGATACGCAGTATTTT.

The chain joins TRBV7-6 to TRBJ1-6, with 9 bases aligning to TRBD1. The CDR3 runs 15 residues. The junction had 7 bases not matched to a gene; V was cut back by 5 bases and J by 8 bases. CDR1 is SGHVS, CDR2 FNYEAQ, per germline. For the CDR3, the DNA is TGTGCCAGCAGCCCCCGGGACAGGGAATATTCACCCCTCCACTTT. Translating it yields CASSPRDREYSPLHF.

This clonotype has more than one count but fewer than ten. The rearrangement links TRBV5-6 to TRBJ1-1, with a tentative D call TRBD1 (6 bases). The V gene lost 0 bases and the J gene lost 6 bases, with 9 bases spanning the gap. The V gene's germline CDR1 is SGHDT and CDR2 YYEEEE. The CDR3 covers 13 residues. The CDR3 here is CASSLGRGAEAFF. The CDR3 nucleotides read TGTGCCAGCAGCTTGGGTAGGGGGGCTGAAGCTTTCTTT.

This rearrangement joins TRBV18 to TRBJ1-4; D gene unclear. The CDR3 has 16 residues. Trimming took off 6 bases at V and 0 bases at J, with 14 bases between the two ends. The germline V gene encodes CDR1 KGHSH and CDR2 LQKENI. The CDR3 DNA reads TGTGCCAGCTCCTCGACGGTGCAGGCAACTAATGAAAAACTGTTTTTT. This encodes CASSSTVQATNEKLFF. Full variable domain (remainder filled in from reference TRBV18 and TRBJ1-4): NAGVMQNPRHLVRRRGQEARLRCSPMKGHSHVYWYRQLPEEGLKFMVYLQKENIIDESGMPKERFSAEFPKEGPSILRIQQVVRGDSAAYFCASSSTVQATNEKLFFGSGTQLSVL.

The chain is built from TRBV6-1 and TRBJ2-7; weak D call: TRBD2 (5 bases). The V gene lost 4 bases and the J gene lost 3 bases, with 7 bases spanning the gap. CDR3 size: 12 residues. CDR1 and CDR2 from the germline V gene are MNHNS and SASEGT. CDR3 in DNA: TGTGCCAGCAGTGCCGACTACTACGAGCAGTACTTC. It translates to CASSADYYEQYF.

J is TRBJ1-1 and V is TRBV2, with no clear D. The germline CDR1 and CDR2 sequences are SNHLY and FYNNEI. V was cut by 6 bases and J by 6 bases, with 20 bases left in between. The CDR3 contains 15 residues. CDR3 nucleotides: TGTGCCAGCAGGGTTGACTCGGATTATGTTTCTGAAGCTTTCTTT. Protein: CASRVDSDYVSEAFF.

The chain couples TRBV20-1 to TRBJ2-7; 12 bases are shared with TRBD1. Germline lookup yields CDR1 DFQATT and CDR2 SNEGSKA (reference sequence). This CDR3 is built from 16 residues. V dropped 2 bases and J dropped 5; count of bases not matched to a gene: 10. CDR3: CSARPVGTGGFHEQYF. For the CDR3, the DNA is TGCAGTGCTAGACCCGTAGGGACAGGGGGCTTCCACGAGCAGTACTTC.

The genes are TRBV7-8 and TRBJ1-2, with D possibly matching TRBD1 (6 bases). The CDR3 totals 13 residues. Looked up from germline, CDR1 is SGHVS and CDR2 is FQNEAQ. The V and J ends lost 5 bases and 7 bases respectively, with 14 bases between them. DNA of the CDR3: TGTGCCAGCAGCCCACAGGGTACGCCTGGCTACACCTTC. Protein product: CASSPQGTPGYTF.

The chain uses TRBV23-1 and TRBJ1-1; a possible D gene is TRBD1 (5 bases). TRBV23-1 counts as an open reading frame of uncertain function. The CDR3 sequence is 17 residues long. V gave up 3 bases and J gave up 7 bases, with 24 bases separating them. The CDR3 sequence: CASSHPSGQEHPGEAFF. CDR3 DNA: TGCGCCAGCAGTCACCCCAGTGGACAAGAACACCCGGGTGAAGCTTTCTTT.

The chain combines TRBV5-6 with TRBJ2-7; the D gene could be TRBD1 or TRBD2 (5 bases each). The CDR3 has 14 residues. V dropped 5 bases and J dropped 1 base, with 13 bases sitting between them. Germline loops: CDR1 SGHDT, CDR2 YYEEEE. The CDR3 protein is CASSRGAGSYEQYF. CDR3 DNA sequence: TGTGCCAGCAGTCGGGGAGCAGGGTCCTACGAGCAGTACTTC.